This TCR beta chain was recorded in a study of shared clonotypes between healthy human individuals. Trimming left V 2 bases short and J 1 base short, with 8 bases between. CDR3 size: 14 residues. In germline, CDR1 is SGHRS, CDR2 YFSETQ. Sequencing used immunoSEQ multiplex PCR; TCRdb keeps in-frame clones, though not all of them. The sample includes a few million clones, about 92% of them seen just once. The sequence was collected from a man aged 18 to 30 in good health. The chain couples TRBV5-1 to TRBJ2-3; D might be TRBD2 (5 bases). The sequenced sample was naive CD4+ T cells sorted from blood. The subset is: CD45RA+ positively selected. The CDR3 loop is CASSFVGGTDTQYF. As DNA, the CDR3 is TGCGCCAGCAGCTTCGTCGGGGGCACAGATACGCAGTATTTT.